This T cell receptor (beta chain) came from a study of metastatic and nonmetastatic thyroid tumors. General study results and limits: When malignant thyroid tumors were compared with benign nodules, TCR beta diversity was reportedly significantly higher in the malignant tumors. This held in both blood and tumor samples.

Concerning this clone itself: The antigen is unknown.

The CDR3 totals 15 residues. Germline values: CDR1 MDHEN, CDR2 SYDVKM. The V segment lost 2 bases and the J segment 2 bases; nucleotides outside the gene matches: 5. Patients underwent thyroid surgery, and none had received any treatment before it. TCRdb reassembled clones from the PCR reads with MiXCR. The table shows some 9,000 clones, with 35% to 40% occurring only once. The receptor's source is a female donor with papillary thyroid cancer or a benign thyroid nodule (not recorded which). Some clones in this sample may be carry-over from other donors' samples. Sequenced: tumor tissue. The chain links TRBV28 to TRBJ2-7, with 8 bases aligning to TRBD1. The CDR3 reads CASSLATGGTYEQYF. CDR3 nucleotides: TGTGCCAGCAGTTTAGCAACAGGGGGGACCTACGAGCAGTACTTC.